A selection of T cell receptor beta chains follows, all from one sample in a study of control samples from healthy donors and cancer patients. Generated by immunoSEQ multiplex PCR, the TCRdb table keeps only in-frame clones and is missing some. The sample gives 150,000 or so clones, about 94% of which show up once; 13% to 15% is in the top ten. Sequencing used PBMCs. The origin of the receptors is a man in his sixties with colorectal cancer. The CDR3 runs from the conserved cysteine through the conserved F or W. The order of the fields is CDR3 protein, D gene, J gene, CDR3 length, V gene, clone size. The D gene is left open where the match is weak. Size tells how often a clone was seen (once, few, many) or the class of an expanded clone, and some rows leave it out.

CASSGDIGQETQYF NA TRBJ2-5 14 TRBV7-7 NA
CAWSVTGATPQHF NA TRBJ1-5 13 TRBV30 NA
CASSFGGNTIYF NA TRBJ1-3 12 TRBV12-3/TRBV12-4 NA
CASYRDLNQPQHF NA TRBJ1-5 13 TRBV10-1 NA
CASSQVLLGQAASGYTF TRBD1 TRBJ1-2 17 TRBV4-1 NA
CASSPGTGAEQPQHF TRBD1 TRBJ1-5 15 TRBV5-4 NA
CASSQGGGVRYGYTF NA TRBJ1-2 15 TRBV3-1/TRBV3-2 NA
CASSSGQGSPLHF TRBD1 TRBJ1-6 13 TRBV3-1/TRBV3-2 NA
CAWSLTGSGSNGYTF NA TRBJ1-2 15 TRBV30 few
CASTRTVPQETQYF NA TRBJ2-5 14 TRBV6-5 NA
CASSPSLGETQYF NA TRBJ2-5 13 TRBV18 NA
CASSDSRGEDTEAFF NA TRBJ1-1 15 TRBV6-1 NA
CASSLQGAQGEPLHF TRBD1 TRBJ1-6 15 TRBV5-4 NA
CAWSGQGGEQYF TRBD1 TRBJ2-7 12 TRBV30 NA
CASSFPTGVGSYEQYF TRBD1 TRBJ2-7 16 TRBV6-2/TRBV6-3 NA
CASSFAWGDRGQEAFF TRBD1 TRBJ1-1 16 TRBV27 NA
CASSLEGRFNEQYF NA TRBJ2-7 14 TRBV5-1 NA
CASSLVVPSGGAGTDTQYF TRBD2 TRBJ2-3 19 TRBV7-2 NA
CASSTRGGPGKLFF NA TRBJ1-4 14 TRBV6-5 NA
CASRRFGMDSIQETQYF NA TRBJ2-5 17 TRBV19 NA
CASSSGQPNTGELFF NA TRBJ2-2 15 TRBV5-1 NA
CASSANSYEQYF NA TRBJ2-7 12 TRBV18 NA
CASTAGSGGTGETQYF TRBD2 TRBJ2-5 16 TRBV5-1 NA
CAGSWGQNNSPLHF TRBD1 TRBJ1-6 14 TRBV11-2 NA
CASRLGRLNTGELFF NA TRBJ2-2 15 TRBV5-5 NA
CSASLQGADVWETQYF TRBD1 TRBJ2-5 16 TRBV20-1 NA
CASSPLGDRNQPQHF NA TRBJ1-5 15 TRBV16 NA
CASSPPGGYSTEAFF NA TRBJ1-1 15 TRBV7-2 NA
CASSLQQGREQYF NA TRBJ2-7 13 TRBV27 NA
CAWSVRGTVQETQYF NA TRBJ2-5 15 TRBV30 NA
CASSLDREGSRAFF TRBD1 TRBJ1-1 14 TRBV7-9 NA
CSVRGLGETQYF TRBD1 TRBJ2-5 12 TRBV29-1 NA
CASSPQDRGAGTEAFF TRBD1 TRBJ1-1 16 TRBV18 once
CASSVGQGIYEQYF TRBD1 TRBJ2-7 14 TRBV5-1 NA
CASSAQAGTQETQYF NA TRBJ2-5 15 TRBV5-1 NA
CASRDRRSSGNTIYF NA TRBJ1-3 15 TRBV11-2 NA
CASSGMLSGGFIYNEQFF TRBD2 TRBJ2-1 18 TRBV19 NA
CASSITGTSSYNEQFF TRBD2 TRBJ2-1 16 TRBV6-2/TRBV6-3 NA
CASSYGTANSYEQYF TRBD1 TRBJ2-7 15 TRBV27 once
CASGKGHEQYF NA TRBJ2-7 11 TRBV7-8 NA
CSATDRGLDTGELFF TRBD1 TRBJ2-2 15 TRBV20-1 NA
CASSLNTYEQYF NA TRBJ2-7 12 TRBV12-3/TRBV12-4 NA
CASSEAGGRTEAFF NA TRBJ1-1 14 TRBV6-1 NA
CATLQGANYGYTF TRBD1 TRBJ1-2 13 TRBV28 once
CASSFIPPRTDSYEQYF NA TRBJ2-7 17 TRBV27 NA
CASRPPGRQETQYF NA TRBJ2-5 14 TRBV6-5 NA
CASSQGTGNNGYTF NA TRBJ1-2 14 TRBV4-2 NA
CASRPGQVYEQYF TRBD1 TRBJ2-7 13 TRBV6-5 NA
CATRETGTGLTGANVLTF TRBD1 TRBJ2-6 18 TRBV24-1 NA